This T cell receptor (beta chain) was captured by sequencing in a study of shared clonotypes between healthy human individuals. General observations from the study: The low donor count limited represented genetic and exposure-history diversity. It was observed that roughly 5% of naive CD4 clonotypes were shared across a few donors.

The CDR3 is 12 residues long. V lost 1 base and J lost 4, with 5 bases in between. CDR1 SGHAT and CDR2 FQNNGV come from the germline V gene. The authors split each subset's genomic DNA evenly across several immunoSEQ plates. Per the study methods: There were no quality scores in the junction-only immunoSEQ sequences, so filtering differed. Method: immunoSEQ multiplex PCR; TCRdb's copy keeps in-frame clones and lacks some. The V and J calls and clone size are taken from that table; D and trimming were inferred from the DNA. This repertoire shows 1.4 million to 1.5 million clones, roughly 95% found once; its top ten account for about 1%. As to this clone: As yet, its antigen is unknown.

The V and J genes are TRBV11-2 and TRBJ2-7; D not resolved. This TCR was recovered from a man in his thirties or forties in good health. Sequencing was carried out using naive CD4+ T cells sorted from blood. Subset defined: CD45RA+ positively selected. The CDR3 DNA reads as TGTGCCAGCAGCTTAGCACGGTACGAGCAGTACTTC. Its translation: CASSLARYEQYF.